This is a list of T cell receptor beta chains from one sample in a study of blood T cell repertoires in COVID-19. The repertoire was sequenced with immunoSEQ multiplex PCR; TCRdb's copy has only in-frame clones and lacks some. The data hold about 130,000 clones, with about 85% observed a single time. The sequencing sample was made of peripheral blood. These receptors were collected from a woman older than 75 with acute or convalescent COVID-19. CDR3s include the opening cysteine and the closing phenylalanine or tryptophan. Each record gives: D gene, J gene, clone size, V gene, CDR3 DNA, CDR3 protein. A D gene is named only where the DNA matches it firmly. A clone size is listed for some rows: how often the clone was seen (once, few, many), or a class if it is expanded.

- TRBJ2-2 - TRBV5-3 TGTGCCAGAAGCTTGACGGGCAGGGTGAACACCGGGGAGCTGTTTTTT CARSLTGRVNTGELFF
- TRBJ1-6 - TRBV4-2 TGTGCCAGCAGCCTCCCGACCGGAGAGGCACCCCTCCACTTT CASSLPTGEAPLHF
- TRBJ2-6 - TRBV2 TGTGCCAGCAGAGCCGCCATCTCTGGGGCCAACGTCCTGACTTTC CASRAAISGANVLTF
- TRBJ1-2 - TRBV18 TGTGCCAGCTCACCAACAGGTTTCAGCCACTATGGCTACACCTTC CASSPTGFSHYGYTF
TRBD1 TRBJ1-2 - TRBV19 TGTGCCAGTAGTACGACCCGACAGGGAGGCTACACCTTC CASSTTRQGGYTF
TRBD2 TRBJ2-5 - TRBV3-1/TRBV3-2 TGTGCCAGCAGCCAAGGCCCACTAGCGGGGAAATGGGAGACCCAGTACTTC CASSQGPLAGKWETQYF
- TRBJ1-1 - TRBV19 TGTGCCAGTAGTATACGTCTGAACACTGAAGCTTTCTTT CASSIRLNTEAFF
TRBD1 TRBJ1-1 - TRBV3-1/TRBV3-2 TGTGCCAGCAGCCAAGGCACGGCCACCCGGGACAGGGGAAGGGACACTGAAGCTTTCTTT CASSQGTATRDRGRDTEAFF
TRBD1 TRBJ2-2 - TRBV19 TGTGCCAGTAGAAAACAGGGGACGAACACCGGGGAGCTGTTTTTT CASRKQGTNTGELFF
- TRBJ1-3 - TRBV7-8 TGTGCCAGCAGCTTAGTTTCAGGGAACACCATATATTTT CASSLVSGNTIYF
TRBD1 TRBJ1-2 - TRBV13 TGTGCCAGCAGCACGACAGGGCTCTATGGCTACACCTTC CASSTTGLYGYTF
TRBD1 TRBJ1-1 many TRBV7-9 TGTGCCAGCAGCGGACAGGGGAACACTGAAGCTTTCTTT CASSGQGNTEAFF
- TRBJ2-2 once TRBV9 TGTGCCAGCAGCGTACTACTGAACACCGGGGAGCTGTTTTTT CASSVLLNTGELFF
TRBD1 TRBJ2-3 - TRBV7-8 TGTGCCAGCAGCTTTCAACAGGGGCCAGATACGCAGTATTTT CASSFQQGPDTQYF
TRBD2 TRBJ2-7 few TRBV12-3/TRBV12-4 TGTGCCAGCAGCTCGGGACTATCCTATGAGCAGTACTTC CASSSGLSYEQYF
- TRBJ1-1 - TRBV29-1 TGCAGCGTTACGGTGAACACTGAAGCTTTCTTT CSVTVNTEAFF
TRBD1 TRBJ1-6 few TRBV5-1 TGCGCCAGCAGCTCTGAGGGGGCGTCGGTTTCACCCCTCCACTTT CASSSEGASVSPLHF
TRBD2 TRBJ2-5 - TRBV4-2 TGTGCCAGCAGCCAAGATGAGCGGGGGAGAGAGACCCAGTACTTC CASSQDERGRETQYF
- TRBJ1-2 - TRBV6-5 TGTGCCAGCACCTCGGGACACTTATATGGCTACACCTTC CASTSGHLYGYTF
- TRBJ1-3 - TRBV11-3 TGTGCCAGCAGCTTAGATAGCCGAAACACCATATATTTT CASSLDSRNTIYF
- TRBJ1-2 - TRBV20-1 TGCAGTGCTCCTAACTACCCGGACTACACCTTC CSAPNYPDYTF
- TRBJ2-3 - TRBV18 TGTGCCAGCTCACCCCGGGACAACACAGATACGCAGTATTTT CASSPRDNTDTQYF
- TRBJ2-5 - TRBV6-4 TGTGCCAGCAGTCGGAGGGGCGGGGAGACCCAGTACTTC CASSRRGGETQYF
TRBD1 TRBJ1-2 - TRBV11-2 TGTGCCAGCAGCCCGCGGACAGGGGGCAACTATGGCTACACCTTC CASSPRTGGNYGYTF
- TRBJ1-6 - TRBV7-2 TGTGCCAGCAGCTTAGGGGCCCTTGGGAATTCACCCCTCCACTTT CASSLGALGNSPLHF
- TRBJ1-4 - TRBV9 TGTGCCAGCAGCGTAGCGGGGGAAGATGAAAAACTGTTTTTT CASSVAGEDEKLFF
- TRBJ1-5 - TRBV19 TGTGCCAGTAGTATGATACAGCACAATCAGCCCCAGCATTTT CASSMIQHNQPQHF
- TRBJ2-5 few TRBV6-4 TGTGCCAGCAGGGGACATAAGCAGAAAGAGACCCAGTACTTC CASRGHKQKETQYF
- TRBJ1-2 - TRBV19 TGTGCCAGTACTTGGGGGCCCATCTATGGCTACACCTTC CASTWGPIYGYTF
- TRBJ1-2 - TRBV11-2 TGTGCCAGCAGCTTAAGCCCAGGGATGGGTGGCTACACCTTC CASSLSPGMGGYTF
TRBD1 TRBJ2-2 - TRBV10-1 TGCGCCAGCAGCCCAGGGGGCCGGGGGAACACCGGGGAGCTGTTTTTT CASSPGGRGNTGELFF
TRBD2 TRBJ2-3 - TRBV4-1 TGCGCCAGCAGCCAAGAAGGTAGCGGGGATACGCAGTATTTT CASSQEGSGDTQYF
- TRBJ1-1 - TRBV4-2 TGTGCCAGCAGCCAAGTTCAAGGCAGAGGCACTGAAGCTTTCTTT CASSQVQGRGTEAFF
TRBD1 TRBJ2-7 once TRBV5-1 TGCGCCAGCAGCTACGGACAGGGGGCTGCCTACGAGCAGTACTTC CASSYGQGAAYEQYF
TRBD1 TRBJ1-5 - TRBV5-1 TGCGCCAGCAGCTTGGGGACAGGGCCGGGTCAGCCCCAGCATTTT CASSLGTGPGQPQHF
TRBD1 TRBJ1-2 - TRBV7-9 TGTGCCAGCAGCGGACAGGGAGGATTATATGGCTACACCTTC CASSGQGGLYGYTF
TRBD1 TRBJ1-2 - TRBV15 TGTGCCACCAGACCTTCAGATGGCAGGGGGCTTCAGAATGGCTACACCTTC CATRPSDGRGLQNGYTF
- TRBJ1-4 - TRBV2 TGTGCCAGCAGCCTTAATGAAAAACTGTTTTTT CASSLNEKLFF
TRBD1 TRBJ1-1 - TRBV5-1 TGCGCCAGCAGCTTTACACAGGGGGCAAGAAGGACTGAAGCTTTCTTT CASSFTQGARRTEAFF